One and the same sample provided the 16 T cell receptor beta chains below, sequenced in a study of T cell changes during pregnancy in multiple sclerosis. Clones were sequenced by immunoSEQ multiplex PCR, and TCRdb holds only the in-frame ones, with some missing. Here the sample spans around 95,000 clones, approximately 90% being singletons. Specimen: peripheral blood, collected after pregnancy. All receptors come from a female donor in good health, enrolled as a control in a pregnancy study.

The chain has TRBV2 and TRBJ2-1; 8 nucleotides agree with TRBD1. The trim removed 5 bases at V and 8 bases at J, leaving 8 bases unmatched. Germline V CDR1 and CDR2: SNHLY, FYNNEI. The CDR3 contains 14 residues. The CDR3 nucleotides read TGTGCCAGCAGTTTATTCAGGGGGCGCGATGAGCAGTTCTTC. Residues: CASSLFRGRDEQFF.

The V call is TRBV14, the J call TRBJ1-1; D possibly corresponds to TRBD1 (6 bases). In germline, CDR1 is SGHDN, CDR2 FVKESK. The V and J ends lost 4 bases and 5 bases respectively, with 11 bases between them. The CDR3 runs to 13 residues. CDR3 coding DNA: TGTGCCAGCAGCCCATGGACAGCAACTGAAGCTTTCTTT. This gives the protein CASSPWTATEAFF.

The rearrangement uses TRBV5-4 and TRBJ1-4, with D possibly being TRBD1 (5 bases). Per the germline V gene, CDR1 is SGHNT and CDR2 is YYREEE (reference sequence). The CDR3 is 13 amino acids. V lost 5 bases, J lost 5 bases, and 10 bases lay in between. The CDR3 region is CASSSGSNEKLFF. DNA of the CDR3: TGTGCCAGCAGTTCAGGGTCCAATGAAAAACTGTTTTTT.

The chain uses TRBV28 and TRBJ2-7; 11 positions match TRBD2. CDR1 is MDHEN, CDR2 SYDVKM, per germline. The CDR3 is 16 amino acids. V shed 7 bases, J shed 4 bases, and the junction held 12 bases outside the gene matches. This CDR3 reads CASILKRASGRYEQYF. DNA of the CDR3: TGTGCCAGCATCCTCAAAAGGGCTAGCGGGAGGTACGAGCAGTACTTC.

The chain employs TRBV4-1 and TRBJ2-7; no clear D gene. Germline values: CDR1 MGHRA, CDR2 YSYEKL. The CDR3 sequence is 15 residues long. V lost 0 bases and J lost 0, with 9 bases in between. In DNA form, the CDR3 reads TGCGCCAGCAGCCAAGAGCTTTACGGCTCCTACGAGCAGTACTTC. Translation: CASSQELYGSYEQYF.

The rearrangement links TRBV29-1 to TRBJ1-4; D gene ambiguous. Per the germline V gene, CDR1 is SQVTM and CDR2 is ANQGSEA. The CDR3 is made up of 12 amino acids. V lost 0 bases and J 7 bases, leaving 6 bases between the germline ends. CDR3 bases: TGCAGCGTTGAAGATCCTTCTGAAAAACTGTTTTTT. Encoded protein: CSVEDPSEKLFF. The full variable domain, rest sourced from reference TRBV29-1 and TRBJ1-4, is SAVISQKPSRDICQRGTSLTIQCQVDSQVTMMFWYRQQPGQSLTLIATANQGSEATYESGFVIDKFPISRPNLTFSTLTVSNMSPEDSSIYLCSVEDPSEKLFFGSGTQLSVL.

The chain's CDR3 is CASSLIAGGAEYF. DNA for the CDR3: TGTGCCAGCAGCTTAATTGCAGGGGGCGCAGAATATTTT. The V and J genes are TRBV11-2 and TRBJ1-3; the match to TRBD1 covers 8 bases. Germline V gene sequence: CDR1 SGHAT, CDR2 FQNNGV. The CDR3 runs to 13 residues. The trim removed 2 bases at V and 15 bases at J, leaving 9 bases unmatched.

The J gene is TRBJ2-2, the V gene TRBV28, with D uncertain. The CDR3 totals 12 residues. Germline CDR1 reads MDHEN; CDR2 reads SYDVKM. The V end was cut by 7 bases, the J end by 0 bases, with 3 bases between. The CDR3 nucleotides read TGTGCCAGCATAACGAACACCGGGGAGCTGTTTTTT. It encodes CASITNTGELFF.

V gene TRBV23-1 combines with J gene TRBJ2-1; 8 positions agree with TRBD1. TRBV23-1 carries the ORF label, with uncertain function. The V segment lost 3 bases and the J segment 5 bases; nucleotides outside the gene matches: 9. The CDR3 is made up of 16 amino acids. The CDR3 here is CASSQPSGQANNEQFF. Here the CDR3 DNA reads TGCGCCAGCAGTCAGCCGTCGGGACAGGCGAACAATGAGCAGTTCTTC.

The rearrangement links TRBV29-1 to TRBJ2-5; D uncertain. CDR3 length equals 14 residues. Between the trimmed V and J ends, which lost 4 bases and 1 base, there was a span of 13 bases. Germline CDR1 reads SQVTM; CDR2 reads ANQGSEA. CDR3 nucleotides: TGCAGCGTTGCGGAGACCTCGGCCCAAGAGACCCAGTACTTC. This translates into CSVAETSAQETQYF.

This chain links TRBV19 with TRBJ2-1; possible D gene TRBD1, 6 bases. V was trimmed by 5 bases and J by 2 bases, leaving 10 bases between them. CDR1 and CDR2 from the germline V gene are LNHDA and SQIVND (reference sequence). This CDR3 contains 14 residues. CDR3 coding DNA: TGTGCCAGTAGTGTACAGGGCACCTACAATGAGCAGTTCTTC. This encodes CASSVQGTYNEQFF.

V gene TRBV19 combines with J gene TRBJ1-3; the D gene is possibly TRBD1 (6 bases). The CDR3 is made up of 15 amino acids. Germline V lookup: CDR1 LNHDA, CDR2 SQIVND (reference sequence). Trimming removed 5 bases from V and 2 bases from J, with 13 bases in between. In DNA form, the CDR3 reads TGTGCCAGTAGTGCCCAACAGGGTGCTGGAAACACCATATATTTT. Translating it yields CASSAQQGAGNTIYF.

The J gene is TRBJ2-7, the V gene TRBV10-3; D is unresolved. CDR1 is ENHRY and CDR2 is SYGVKD in the germline V gene. V was clipped by 0 bases and J by 2 bases, with 14 bases between them. This CDR3 is built from 16 residues. The CDR3 DNA is TGTGCCATCAGTGAGTCAGCGACGCGGTTCACCTACGAGCAGTACTTC. Residues: CAISESATRFTYEQYF.

The V call is TRBV19, the J call TRBJ2-7, with a weak D call TRBD2 (5 bases). This CDR3 region has 14 residues. Per the germline V gene, CDR1 is LNHDA and CDR2 is SQIVND (reference sequence). V shed 5 bases and J shed 2 bases, with 13 bases lying between them. The CDR3: CASSPGIPPYEQYF. As DNA, the CDR3 is TGTGCCAGTAGTCCGGGGATACCCCCCTACGAGCAGTACTTC.

The chain is built from TRBV4-1 and TRBJ1-5; TRBD1 matches 9 bases. J lost 3 bases, V lost 4 bases, and 4 bases had no gene match. Germline CDR1 is MGHRA and CDR2 is YSYEKL. The CDR3 has 15 amino acids. In nucleotides, the CDR3 is TGCGCCAGCAGCCTGGGACAGGGCGACAATCAGCCCCAGCATTTT. This codes for CASSLGQGDNQPQHF.

The genes are TRBV6-5 and TRBJ1-5; D may be TRBD1 (6 bases). Trimming cost V 0 bases and J 3 bases, with 9 bases left between them. There are 15 residues in the CDR3. CDR1 and CDR2 from the germline V gene are MNHEY and SVGAGI. The CDR3 reads CASSYSWTDNQPQHF. DNA of the CDR3: TGTGCCAGCAGTTACTCTTGGACAGACAATCAGCCCCAGCATTTT.